These T cell receptor beta chains were read from a single sample in a study of blood T cell repertoires in COVID-19. The data were produced by immunoSEQ multiplex PCR, yet TCRdb's version contains in-frame clones alone and is incomplete. The data show about 260,000 clones, with approximately 87% seen just once and approximately 1.5% held by the top ten. The sequenced sample consisted of peripheral blood. These receptors were collected from a woman in her forties who had recovered from COVID-19. Each CDR3 is given with its conserved first and last residue. The D gene is left open where the match is weak. Rows may omit the clone size; those that give it use once, few, many or a size class.

J: TRBJ2-7; size: -; V: TRBV6-5; D: TRBD1; length: 14; CDR3: CASSYDRGSYEQYF; DNA: TGTGCCAGCAGTTACGACAGGGGATCCTACGAGCAGTACTTC
J: TRBJ2-6; size: -; V: TRBV6-6; D: TRBD2; length: 20; CDR3: CASSRPGLAGGSSGANVLTF; DNA: TGTGCCAGCAGCCGTCCGGGACTAGCGGGGGGGAGCTCTGGGGCCAACGTCCTGACTTTC
J: TRBJ2-1; size: -; V: TRBV12-3/TRBV12-4; D: -; length: 13; CDR3: CASSPGLPNEQFF; DNA: TGTGCCAGCAGCCCGGGACTCCCCAATGAGCAGTTCTTC
J: TRBJ2-7; size: -; V: TRBV6-5; D: -; length: 14; CDR3: CASSYTTGSYEQYF; DNA: TGTGCCAGCAGTTACACGACAGGCTCCTACGAGCAGTACTTC
J: TRBJ1-1; size: -; V: TRBV11-3; D: -; length: 13; CDR3: CASSLDRDSEAFF; DNA: TGTGCCAGCAGCTTAGATCGCGATTCTGAAGCTTTCTTT
J: TRBJ1-4; size: -; V: TRBV10-2; D: -; length: 15; CDR3: CASSEDKGGNEKLFF; DNA: TGCGCCAGCAGTGAAGACAAGGGAGGAAATGAAAAACTGTTTTTT
J: TRBJ1-2; size: -; V: TRBV6-2/TRBV6-3; D: -; length: 16; CDR3: CASSYGPAGIDYGYTF; DNA: TGTGCCAGCAGTTACGGTCCTGCGGGGATTGACTATGGCTACACCTTC
J: TRBJ1-1; size: -; V: TRBV9; D: -; length: 15; CDR3: CASSVGAPVDTEAFF; DNA: TGTGCCAGCAGCGTAGGAGCCCCCGTGGACACTGAAGCTTTCTTT
J: TRBJ2-1; size: once; V: TRBV5-4; D: -; length: 15; CDR3: CASSLVGGVVNEQFF; DNA: TGTGCCAGCAGCTTGGTAGGAGGGGTGGTCAATGAGCAGTTCTTC
J: TRBJ1-6; size: once; V: TRBV2; D: TRBD1; length: 13; CDR3: CASSEATGVPLHF; DNA: TGTGCCAGCAGTGAAGCCACAGGGGTCCCCCTCCACTTT
J: TRBJ1-2; size: few; V: TRBV7-2; D: -; length: 14; CDR3: CASSSTGSPWGYTF; DNA: TGTGCCAGCAGCTCTACAGGGTCCCCCTGGGGCTACACCTTC
J: TRBJ2-7; size: once; V: TRBV27; D: TRBD1; length: 14; CDR3: CASSEGQGVIEQYF; DNA: TGTGCCAGCAGTGAGGGACAGGGAGTCATCGAGCAGTACTTC
J: TRBJ2-5; size: -; V: TRBV2; D: TRBD2; length: 14; CDR3: CASSDGLAGETQYF; DNA: TGTGCCAGCAGTGACGGACTAGCGGGGGAGACCCAGTACTTC
J: TRBJ1-5; size: -; V: TRBV11-2; D: -; length: 17; CDR3: CASSPGRDPYSNQPQHF; DNA: TGTGCCAGCAGCCCGGGGCGGGACCCCTATAGCAATCAGCCCCAGCATTTT
J: TRBJ2-7; size: -; V: TRBV5-4; D: -; length: 17; CDR3: CASSLLLGGGLTYEQYF; DNA: TGTGCCAGCAGCTTGTTGTTGGGCGGGGGCCTTACCTACGAGCAGTACTTC
J: TRBJ2-1; size: -; V: TRBV6-4; D: -; length: 15; CDR3: CASSAAGLPYNEQFF; DNA: TGTGCCAGCAGTGCCGCAGGGTTACCATACAATGAGCAGTTCTTC
J: TRBJ1-1; size: -; V: TRBV5-4; D: -; length: 14; CDR3: CASSGNTRGTEAFF; DNA: TGTGCCAGCAGCGGAAACACCCGCGGCACTGAAGCTTTCTTT
J: TRBJ1-1; size: -; V: TRBV2; D: -; length: 13; CDR3: CASRKQQGTEAFF; DNA: TGTGCCAGCAGGAAACAACAGGGCACTGAAGCTTTCTTT
J: TRBJ1-1; size: -; V: TRBV7-9; D: TRBD1; length: 14; CDR3: CASSNQGADTEAFF; DNA: TGTGCCAGCAGTAACCAGGGGGCGGACACTGAAGCTTTCTTT
J: TRBJ1-4; size: -; V: TRBV14; D: -; length: 13; CDR3: CASSRDRGEKLFF; DNA: TGTGCCAGCAGCCGCGACCGAGGGGAAAAACTGTTTTTT
J: TRBJ2-7; size: -; V: TRBV18; D: TRBD1; length: 15; CDR3: CASSPAGQGAGEQYF; DNA: TGTGCCAGCTCACCAGCGGGACAGGGGGCCGGCGAGCAGTACTTC
J: TRBJ1-6; size: few; V: TRBV3-1/TRBV3-2; D: TRBD1; length: 18; CDR3: CASSQEGGGRSGNSPLHF; DNA: TGTGCCAGCAGCCAAGAAGGAGGGGGCAGGAGTGGTAATTCACCCCTCCACTTT
J: TRBJ1-1; size: -; V: TRBV4-1; D: -; length: 13; CDR3: CATVGHMNTEAFF; DNA: TGCGCCACCGTAGGACACATGAACACTGAAGCTTTCTTT
J: TRBJ2-5; size: -; V: TRBV5-1; D: TRBD1; length: 16; CDR3: CASSQTTGTGLETQYF; DNA: TGCGCCAGCAGCCAGACAACCGGGACAGGCCTAGAGACCCAGTACTTC
J: TRBJ1-1; size: -; V: TRBV9; D: TRBD1; length: 13; CDR3: CASSAGTGHEAFF; DNA: TGTGCCAGCAGCGCCGGGACAGGACATGAAGCTTTCTTT
J: TRBJ2-3; size: once; V: TRBV29-1; D: TRBD2; length: 16; CDR3: CSVEAYGTSGTDTQYF; DNA: TGCAGCGTTGAAGCTTACGGGACTAGCGGCACAGATACGCAGTATTTT
J: TRBJ1-1; size: -; V: TRBV9; D: -; length: 15; CDR3: CASSVGAQGGTEAFF; DNA: TGTGCCAGCAGCGTAGGGGCACAAGGAGGCACTGAAGCTTTCTTT
J: TRBJ2-3; size: -; V: TRBV3-1/TRBV3-2; D: -; length: 13; CDR3: CASGPRITDTQYF; DNA: TGTGCCAGCGGGCCAAGGATCACAGATACGCAGTATTTT
J: TRBJ1-6; size: -; V: TRBV6-5; D: TRBD1; length: 15; CDR3: CASGPGQGQNSPLHF; DNA: TGTGCCAGCGGACCGGGACAGGGTCAGAATTCACCCCTCCACTTT
J: TRBJ1-3; size: -; V: TRBV10-3; D: TRBD1; length: 14; CDR3: CAIRGQGNGNTIYF; DNA: TGTGCCATCAGGGGACAGGGGAATGGAAACACCATATATTTT
J: TRBJ2-5; size: -; V: TRBV5-6; D: TRBD1; length: 16; CDR3: CASSLGPGTGSETQYF; DNA: TGTGCCAGCAGCTTGGGCCCCGGGACAGGGTCCGAGACCCAGTACTTC
J: TRBJ1-1; size: -; V: TRBV5-4; D: TRBD1; length: 15; CDR3: CASSGRTGENTEAFF; DNA: TGTGCCAGCAGCGGGCGGACAGGGGAGAACACTGAAGCTTTCTTT
J: TRBJ1-2; size: -; V: TRBV19; D: -; length: 13; CDR3: CASRRERARGYTF; DNA: TGTGCCAGTAGGAGGGAGAGGGCTCGCGGCTACACCTTC
J: TRBJ2-3; size: -; V: TRBV10-1; D: TRBD1; length: 16; CDR3: CASSDRDRGSADTQYF; DNA: TGCGCCAGCAGTGACCGGGACAGGGGATCCGCAGATACGCAGTATTTT
J: TRBJ2-3; size: -; V: TRBV7-3; D: TRBD2; length: 20; CDR3: CASSSNLPVWRGGGTDTQYF; DNA: TGTGCCAGCAGCTCGAATCTCCCCGTCTGGCGGGGGGGAGGAACAGATACGCAGTATTTT
J: TRBJ1-2; size: -; V: TRBV18; D: TRBD1; length: 17; CDR3: CASSLGQGSAANYGYTF; DNA: TGTGCCAGCTCCCTCGGACAGGGGTCGGCGGCTAACTATGGCTACACCTTC
J: TRBJ2-5; size: -; V: TRBV9; D: -; length: 14; CDR3: CASSVEPRGETQYF; DNA: TGTGCCAGCAGCGTAGAACCCAGGGGAGAGACCCAGTACTTC
J: TRBJ2-2; size: -; V: TRBV2; D: -; length: 15; CDR3: CASGGQATYTGELFF; DNA: TGTGCCAGCGGCGGGCAGGCGACTTACACCGGGGAGCTGTTTTTT
J: TRBJ2-3; size: -; V: TRBV10-3; D: -; length: 14; CDR3: CAISEWGKGDTQYF; DNA: TGTGCCATCAGTGAGTGGGGCAAGGGGGATACGCAGTATTTT
J: TRBJ1-2; size: -; V: TRBV30; D: TRBD1; length: 15; CDR3: CAWSIGRGGGYGYTF; DNA: TGTGCCTGGAGTATCGGACGAGGGGGCGGCTATGGCTACACCTTC
J: TRBJ1-1; size: -; V: TRBV15; D: -; length: 14; CDR3: CATSRSLANTEAFF; DNA: TGTGCCACCAGCAGATCATTAGCGAACACTGAAGCTTTCTTT
J: TRBJ1-5; size: -; V: TRBV7-2; D: -; length: 14; CDR3: CASSLGTSNQPQHF; DNA: TGTGCCAGCAGCCTTGGGACATCCAATCAGCCCCAGCATTTT